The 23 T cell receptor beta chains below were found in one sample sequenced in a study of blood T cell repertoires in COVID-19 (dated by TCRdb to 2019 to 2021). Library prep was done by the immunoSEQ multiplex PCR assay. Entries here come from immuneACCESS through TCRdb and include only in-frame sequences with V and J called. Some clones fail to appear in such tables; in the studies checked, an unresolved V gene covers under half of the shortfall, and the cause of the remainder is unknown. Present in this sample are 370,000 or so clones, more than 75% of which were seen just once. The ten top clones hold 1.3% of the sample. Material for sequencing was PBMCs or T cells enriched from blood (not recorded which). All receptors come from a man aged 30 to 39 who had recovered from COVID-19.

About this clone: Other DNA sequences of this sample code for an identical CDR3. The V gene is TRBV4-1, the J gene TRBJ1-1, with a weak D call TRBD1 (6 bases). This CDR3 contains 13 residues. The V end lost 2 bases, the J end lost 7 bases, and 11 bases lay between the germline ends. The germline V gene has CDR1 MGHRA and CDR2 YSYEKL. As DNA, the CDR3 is TGCGCCAGCAGCCAAACGGACAGTCTTGAAGCTTTCTTT. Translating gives CASSQTDSLEAFF.

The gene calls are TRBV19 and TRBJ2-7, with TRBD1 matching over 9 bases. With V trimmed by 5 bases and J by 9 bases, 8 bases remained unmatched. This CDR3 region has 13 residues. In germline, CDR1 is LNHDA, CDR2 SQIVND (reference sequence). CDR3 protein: CASSPGQGTGQYF. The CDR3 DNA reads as TGTGCCAGTAGTCCGGGACAGGGAACCGGGCAGTACTTC.

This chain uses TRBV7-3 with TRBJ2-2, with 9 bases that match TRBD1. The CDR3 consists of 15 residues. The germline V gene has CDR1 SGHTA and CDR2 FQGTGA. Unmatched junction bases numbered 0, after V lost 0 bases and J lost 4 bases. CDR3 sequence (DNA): TGTGCCAGCAGCTTAACGACAGGGGGCACCGGGGAGCTGTTTTTT. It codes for CASSLTTGGTGELFF.

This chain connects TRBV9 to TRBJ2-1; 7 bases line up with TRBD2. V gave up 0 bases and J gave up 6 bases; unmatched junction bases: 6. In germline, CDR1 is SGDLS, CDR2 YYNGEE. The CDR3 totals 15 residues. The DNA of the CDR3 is TGTGCCAGCAGCGTAGGGAGCCTAGCGGCCAATGAGCAGTTCTTC. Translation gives CASSVGSLAANEQFF.

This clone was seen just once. Here the CDR3 DNA reads TGCAGTGCCAAGGTCGGGGAAAAACTGTTTTTT. Its translation is CSAKVGEKLFF. The gene calls are TRBV20-1 and TRBJ1-4; D remains unclear. Trimming left V 6 bases short and J 8 bases short, with 10 bases between. CDR3 length: 11 amino acids. The germline V gene has CDR1 DFQATT and CDR2 SNEGSKA (reference sequence).

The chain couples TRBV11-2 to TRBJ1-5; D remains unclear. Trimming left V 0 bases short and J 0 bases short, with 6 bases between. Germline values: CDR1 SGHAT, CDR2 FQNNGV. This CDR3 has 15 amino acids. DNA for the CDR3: TGTGCCAGCAGCTTAGATGCGAATAGCAATCAGCCCCAGCATTTT. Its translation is CASSLDANSNQPQHF.

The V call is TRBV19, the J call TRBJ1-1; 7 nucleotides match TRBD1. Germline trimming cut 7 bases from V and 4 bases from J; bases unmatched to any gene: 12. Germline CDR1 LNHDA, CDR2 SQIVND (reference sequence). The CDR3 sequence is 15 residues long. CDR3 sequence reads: CASTNPGRGTTEAFF. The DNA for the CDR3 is TGTGCCAGTACCAACCCAGGCAGGGGGACCACTGAAGCTTTCTTT.

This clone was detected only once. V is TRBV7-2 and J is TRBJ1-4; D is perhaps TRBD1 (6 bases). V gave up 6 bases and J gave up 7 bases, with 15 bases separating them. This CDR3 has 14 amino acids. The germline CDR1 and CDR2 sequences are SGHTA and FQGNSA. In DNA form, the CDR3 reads TGTGCCAGCAGTTGGCGGGGGCGAAGTGAAAAACTGTTTTTT. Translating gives CASSWRGRSEKLFF.

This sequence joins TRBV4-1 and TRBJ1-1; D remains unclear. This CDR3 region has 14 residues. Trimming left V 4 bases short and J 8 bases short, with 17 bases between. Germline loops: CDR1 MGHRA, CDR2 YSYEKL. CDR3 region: CASSLSAVGLEAFF. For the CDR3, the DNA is TGCGCCAGCAGCCTCTCCGCCGTCGGTTTGGAAGCTTTCTTT.

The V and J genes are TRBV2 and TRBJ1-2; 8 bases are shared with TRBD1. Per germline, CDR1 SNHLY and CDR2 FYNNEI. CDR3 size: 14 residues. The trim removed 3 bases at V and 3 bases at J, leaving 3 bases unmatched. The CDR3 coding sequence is TGTGCCAGCAGTGAGAGACAGGGGCACTATGGCTACACCTTC. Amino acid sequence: CASSERQGHYGYTF.

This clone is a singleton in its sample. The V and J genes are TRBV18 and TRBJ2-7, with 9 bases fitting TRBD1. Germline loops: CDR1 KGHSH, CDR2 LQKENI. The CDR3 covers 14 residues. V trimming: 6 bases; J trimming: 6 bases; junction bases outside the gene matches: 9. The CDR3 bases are TGTGCCAGCTCGAACCAGGGACAGGGATCCGAGCAGTACTTC. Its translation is CASSNQGQGSEQYF.

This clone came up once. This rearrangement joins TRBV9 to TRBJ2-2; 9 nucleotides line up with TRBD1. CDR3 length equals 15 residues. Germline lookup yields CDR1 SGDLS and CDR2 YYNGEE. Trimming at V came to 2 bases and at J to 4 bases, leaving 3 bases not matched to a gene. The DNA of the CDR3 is TGTGCCAGCAGCGTGTGGGACAGGGCCACCGGGGAGCTGTTTTTT. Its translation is CASSVWDRATGELFF.

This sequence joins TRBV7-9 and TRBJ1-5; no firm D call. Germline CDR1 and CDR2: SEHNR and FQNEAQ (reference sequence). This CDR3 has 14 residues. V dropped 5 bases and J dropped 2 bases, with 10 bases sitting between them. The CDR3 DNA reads TGTGCCAGCAGCGCCCCGGAGGGCAATCAGCCCCAGCATTTT. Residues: CASSAPEGNQPQHF.

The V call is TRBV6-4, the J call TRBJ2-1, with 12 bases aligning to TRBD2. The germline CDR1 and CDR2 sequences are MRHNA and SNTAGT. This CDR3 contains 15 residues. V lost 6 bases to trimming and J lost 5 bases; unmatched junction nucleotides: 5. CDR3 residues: CASSKLAGGHNEQFF. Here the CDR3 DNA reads TGTGCCAGCAGCAAACTAGCGGGGGGCCACAATGAGCAGTTCTTC.

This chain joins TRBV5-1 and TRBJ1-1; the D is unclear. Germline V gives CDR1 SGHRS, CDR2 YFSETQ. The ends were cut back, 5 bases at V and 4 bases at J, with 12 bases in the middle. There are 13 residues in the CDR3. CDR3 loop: CASRQEAVTEAFF. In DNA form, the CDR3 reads TGCGCCAGCAGGCAGGAGGCGGTCACTGAAGCTTTCTTT.

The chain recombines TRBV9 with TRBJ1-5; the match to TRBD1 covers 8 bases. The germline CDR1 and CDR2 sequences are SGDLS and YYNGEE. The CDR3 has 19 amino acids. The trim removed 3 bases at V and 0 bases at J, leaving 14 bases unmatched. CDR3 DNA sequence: TGTGCCAGCAGCGCACGATCGGGCAGGGGGCCTTATAGCAATCAGCCCCAGCATTTT. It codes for CASSARSGRGPYSNQPQHF.

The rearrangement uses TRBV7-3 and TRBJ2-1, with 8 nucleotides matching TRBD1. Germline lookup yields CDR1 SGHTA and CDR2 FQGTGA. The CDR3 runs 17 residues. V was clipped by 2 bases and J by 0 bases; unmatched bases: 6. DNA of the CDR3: TGTGCCAGCAGCTTATTTGGGACAGGAGCCTCCTACAATGAGCAGTTCTTC. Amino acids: CASSLFGTGASYNEQFF.

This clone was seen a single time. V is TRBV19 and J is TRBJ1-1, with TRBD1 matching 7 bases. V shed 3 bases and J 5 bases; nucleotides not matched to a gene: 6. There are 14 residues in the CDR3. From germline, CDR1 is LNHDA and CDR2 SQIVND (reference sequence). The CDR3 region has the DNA TGTGCCAGTAGTATTATACAGGGGCAGACTGAAGCTTTCTTT. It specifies CASSIIQGQTEAFF.

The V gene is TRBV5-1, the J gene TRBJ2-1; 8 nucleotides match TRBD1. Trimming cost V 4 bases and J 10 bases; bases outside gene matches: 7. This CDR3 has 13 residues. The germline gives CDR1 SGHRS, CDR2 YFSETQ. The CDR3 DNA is TGCGCCAGCAGCACGCGACAGGGGTACGAGCAGTTCTTC. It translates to CASSTRQGYEQFF.

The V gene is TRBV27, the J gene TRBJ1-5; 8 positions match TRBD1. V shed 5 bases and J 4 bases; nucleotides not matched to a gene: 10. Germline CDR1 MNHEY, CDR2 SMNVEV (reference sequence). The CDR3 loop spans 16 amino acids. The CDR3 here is CASSPQGAGLNQPQHF. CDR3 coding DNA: TGTGCCAGCAGTCCCCAGGGGGCAGGTCTTAATCAGCCCCAGCATTTT.

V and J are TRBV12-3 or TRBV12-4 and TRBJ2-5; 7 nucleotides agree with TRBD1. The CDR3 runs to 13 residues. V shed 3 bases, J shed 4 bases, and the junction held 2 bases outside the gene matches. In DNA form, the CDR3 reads TGTGCCAGCAGTTTGGCAGGGGGAGAGACCCAGTACTTC. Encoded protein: CASSLAGGETQYF.

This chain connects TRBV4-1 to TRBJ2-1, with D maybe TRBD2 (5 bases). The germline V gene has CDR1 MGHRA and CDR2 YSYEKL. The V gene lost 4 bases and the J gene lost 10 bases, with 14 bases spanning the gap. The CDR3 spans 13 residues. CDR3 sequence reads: CASSPISGYEQFF. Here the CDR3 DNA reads TGCGCCAGCAGCCCCATCTCGGGGTACGAGCAGTTCTTC.

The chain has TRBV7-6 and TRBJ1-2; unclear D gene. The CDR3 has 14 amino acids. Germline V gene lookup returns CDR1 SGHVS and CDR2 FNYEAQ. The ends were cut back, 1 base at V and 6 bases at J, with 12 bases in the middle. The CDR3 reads CASSLDEGINGYTF. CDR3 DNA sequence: TGTGCCAGCAGCTTAGATGAGGGTATAAATGGCTACACCTTC.